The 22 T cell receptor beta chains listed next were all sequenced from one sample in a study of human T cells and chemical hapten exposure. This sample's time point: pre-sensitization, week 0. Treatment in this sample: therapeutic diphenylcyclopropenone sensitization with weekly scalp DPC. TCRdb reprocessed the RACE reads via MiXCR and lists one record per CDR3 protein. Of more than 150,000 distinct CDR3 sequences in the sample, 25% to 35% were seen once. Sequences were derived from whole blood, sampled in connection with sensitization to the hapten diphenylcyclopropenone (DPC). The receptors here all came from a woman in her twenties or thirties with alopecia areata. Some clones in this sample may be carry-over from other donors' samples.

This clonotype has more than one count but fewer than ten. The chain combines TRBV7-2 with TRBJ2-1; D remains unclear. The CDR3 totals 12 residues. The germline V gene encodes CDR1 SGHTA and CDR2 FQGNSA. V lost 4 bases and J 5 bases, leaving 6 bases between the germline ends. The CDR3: CASSSSDNEQFF. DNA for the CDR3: TGTGCCAGCAGCTCGTCAGACAATGAGCAGTTCTTC. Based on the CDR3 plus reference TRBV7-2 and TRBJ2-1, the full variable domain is GAGVSQSPSNKVTEKGKDVELRCDPISGHTALYWYRQSLGQGLEFLIYFQGNSAPDKSGLPSDRFSAERTGGSVSTLTIQRTQQEDSAVYLCASSSSDNEQFFGPGTRLTVL.

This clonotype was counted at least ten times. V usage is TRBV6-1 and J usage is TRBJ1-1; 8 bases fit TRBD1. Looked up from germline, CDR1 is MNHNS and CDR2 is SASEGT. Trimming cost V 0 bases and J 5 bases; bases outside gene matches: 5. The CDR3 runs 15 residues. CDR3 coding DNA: TGTGCCAGCAGTGAAGCGACAGGGACAGGTACTGAAGCTTTCTTT. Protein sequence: CASSEATGTGTEAFF.

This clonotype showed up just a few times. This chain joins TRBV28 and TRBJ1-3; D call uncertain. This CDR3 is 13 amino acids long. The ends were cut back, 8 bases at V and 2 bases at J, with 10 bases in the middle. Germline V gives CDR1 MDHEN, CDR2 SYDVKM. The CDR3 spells CASRNSPGNTIYF. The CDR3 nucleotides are TGTGCCAGCCGAAACTCCCCTGGAAACACCATATATTTT. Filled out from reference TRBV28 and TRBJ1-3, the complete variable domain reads DVKVTQSSRYLVKRTGEKVFLECVQDMDHENMFWYRQDPGLGLRLIYFSYDVKMKEKGDIPEGYSVSREKKERFSLILESASTNQTSMYLCASRNSPGNTIYFGEGSWLTVV.

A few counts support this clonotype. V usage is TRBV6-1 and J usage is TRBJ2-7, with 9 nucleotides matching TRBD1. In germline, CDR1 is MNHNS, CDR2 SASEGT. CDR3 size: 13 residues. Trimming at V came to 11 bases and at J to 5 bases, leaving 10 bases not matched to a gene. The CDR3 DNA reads TGTGCCGGAACAGGGACAGGGTTACACGAGCAGTACTTC. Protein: CAGTGTGLHEQYF.

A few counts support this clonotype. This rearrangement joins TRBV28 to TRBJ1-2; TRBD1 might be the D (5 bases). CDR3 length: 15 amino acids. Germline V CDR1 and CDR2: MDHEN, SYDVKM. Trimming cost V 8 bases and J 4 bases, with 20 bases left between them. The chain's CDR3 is CASHSGATGGYGYTF. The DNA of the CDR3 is TGTGCCAGCCATTCTGGGGCCACCGGAGGCTATGGCTACACCTTC.

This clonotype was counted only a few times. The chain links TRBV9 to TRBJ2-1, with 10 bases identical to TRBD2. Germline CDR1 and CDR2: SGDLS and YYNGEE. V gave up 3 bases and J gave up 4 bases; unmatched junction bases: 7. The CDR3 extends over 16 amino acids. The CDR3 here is CASSASGTSVYNEQFF. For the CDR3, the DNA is TGTGCCAGCAGCGCCAGTGGGACTAGCGTGTACAATGAGCAGTTCTTC.

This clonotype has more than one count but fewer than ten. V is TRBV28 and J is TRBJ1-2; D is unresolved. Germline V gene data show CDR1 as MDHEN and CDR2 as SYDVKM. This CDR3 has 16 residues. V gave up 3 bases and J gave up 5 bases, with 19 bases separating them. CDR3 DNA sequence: TGTGCCAGCAGTTTTCCCGCCCGTTCGGGTCGATATGGCTACACCTTC. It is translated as CASSFPARSGRYGYTF.

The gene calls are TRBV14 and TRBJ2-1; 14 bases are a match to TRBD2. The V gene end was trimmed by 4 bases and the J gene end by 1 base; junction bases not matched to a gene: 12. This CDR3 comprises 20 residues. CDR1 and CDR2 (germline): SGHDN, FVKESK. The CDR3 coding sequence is TGTGCCAGCAGCCCATTGACCCCGGGGACTAGCGGGAGTTCCTACAATGAGCAGTTCTTC. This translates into CASSPLTPGTSGSSYNEQFF.

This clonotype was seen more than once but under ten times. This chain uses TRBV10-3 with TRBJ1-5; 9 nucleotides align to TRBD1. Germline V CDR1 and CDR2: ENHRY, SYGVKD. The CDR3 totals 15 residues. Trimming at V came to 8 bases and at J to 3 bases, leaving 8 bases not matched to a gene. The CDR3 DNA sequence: TGTGCCATCGGTCACGGGACAGGGTACAATCAGCCCCAGCATTTT. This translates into CAIGHGTGYNQPQHF.

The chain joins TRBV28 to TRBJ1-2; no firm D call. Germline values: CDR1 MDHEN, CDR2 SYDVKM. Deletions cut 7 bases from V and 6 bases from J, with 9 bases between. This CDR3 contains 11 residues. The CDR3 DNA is TGTGCCAGCATGACAAACAATGGCTACACCTTC. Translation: CASMTNNGYTF.

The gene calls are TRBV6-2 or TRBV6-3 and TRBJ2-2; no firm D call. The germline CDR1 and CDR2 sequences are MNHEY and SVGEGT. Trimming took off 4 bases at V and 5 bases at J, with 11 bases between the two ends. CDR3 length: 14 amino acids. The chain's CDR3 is CASSLQKDTGELFF. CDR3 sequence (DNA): TGTGCCAGCAGTTTGCAGAAAGATACCGGGGAGCTGTTTTTT.

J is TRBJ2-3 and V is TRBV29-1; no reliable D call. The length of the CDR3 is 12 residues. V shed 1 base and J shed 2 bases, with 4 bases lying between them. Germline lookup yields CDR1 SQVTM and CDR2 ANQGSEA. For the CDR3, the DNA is TGCAGCGTTGAAGCGGCCACAGATACGCAGTATTTT. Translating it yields CSVEAATDTQYF.

The CDR3 coding sequence is TGTGCCAGCGCTGTAAAAGGGGCCAACGTCCTGACTTTC. Its translation: CASAVKGANVLTF. This sequence joins TRBV12-3 or TRBV12-4 and TRBJ2-6; D is undetermined. Between the trimmed V and J ends, which lost 8 bases and 4 bases, there was a span of 9 bases. This CDR3 region has 13 residues.

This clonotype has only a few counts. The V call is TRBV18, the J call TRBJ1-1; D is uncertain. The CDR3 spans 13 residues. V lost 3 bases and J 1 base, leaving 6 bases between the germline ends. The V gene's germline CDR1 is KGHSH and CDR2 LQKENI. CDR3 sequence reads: CASSPSANTEAFF. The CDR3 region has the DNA TGTGCCAGCTCACCTTCCGCGAACACTGAAGCTTTCTTT.

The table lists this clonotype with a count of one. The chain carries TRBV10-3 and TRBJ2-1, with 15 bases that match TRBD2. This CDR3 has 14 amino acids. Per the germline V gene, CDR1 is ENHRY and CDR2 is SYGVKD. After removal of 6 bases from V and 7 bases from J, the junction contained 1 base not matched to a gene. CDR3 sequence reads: CAIRGLAGGNEQFF. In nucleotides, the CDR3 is TGTGCCATCAGGGGACTAGCGGGAGGTAATGAGCAGTTCTTC.

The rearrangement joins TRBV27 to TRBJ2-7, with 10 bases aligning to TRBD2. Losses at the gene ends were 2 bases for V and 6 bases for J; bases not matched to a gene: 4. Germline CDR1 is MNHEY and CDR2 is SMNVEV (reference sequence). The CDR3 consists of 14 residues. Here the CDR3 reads CASSLLAGVPEQYF. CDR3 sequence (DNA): TGTGCCAGCAGTTTACTAGCGGGAGTGCCCGAGCAGTACTTC.

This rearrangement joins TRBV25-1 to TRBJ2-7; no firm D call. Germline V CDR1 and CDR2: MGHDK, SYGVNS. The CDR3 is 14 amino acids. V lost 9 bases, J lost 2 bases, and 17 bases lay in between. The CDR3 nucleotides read TGTGCCAGATGCCCGGACGGGCTAACCTACGAGCAGTACTTC. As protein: CARCPDGLTYEQYF.

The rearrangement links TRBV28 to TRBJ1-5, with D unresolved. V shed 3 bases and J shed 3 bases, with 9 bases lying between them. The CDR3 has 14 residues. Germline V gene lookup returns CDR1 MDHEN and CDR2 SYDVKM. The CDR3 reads CASSLSSINQPQHF. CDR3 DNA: TGTGCCAGCAGTTTGAGCAGCATCAATCAGCCCCAGCATTTT.

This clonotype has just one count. The CDR3, as DNA: TGTGCCAGCAGTACAATAAGACAGGGAGGGAGGAACACTGAAGCTTTCTTT. Its translation: CASSTIRQGGRNTEAFF. The V gene is TRBV28, the J gene TRBJ1-1; 7 bases align to TRBD1. Germline CDR1 is MDHEN and CDR2 is SYDVKM. The ends lost 5 bases at V and 1 base at J; junction bases unmatched: 13. This CDR3 contains 17 residues.

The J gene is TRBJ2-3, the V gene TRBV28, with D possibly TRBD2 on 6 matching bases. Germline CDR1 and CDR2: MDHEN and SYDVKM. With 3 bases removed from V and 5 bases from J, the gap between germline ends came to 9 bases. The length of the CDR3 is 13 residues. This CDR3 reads CASSLLEGDTQYF. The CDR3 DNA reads TGTGCCAGCAGTTTGTTGGAGGGAGATACGCAGTATTTT.

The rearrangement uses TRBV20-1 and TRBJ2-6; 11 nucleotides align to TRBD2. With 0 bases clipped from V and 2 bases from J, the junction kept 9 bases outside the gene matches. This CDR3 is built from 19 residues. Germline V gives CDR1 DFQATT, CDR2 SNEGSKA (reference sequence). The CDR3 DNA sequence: TGCAGTGCTAGAGATTCGACCACTAGCGGGAGTACTGGGGCCAACGTCCTGACTTTC. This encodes CSARDSTTSGSTGANVLTF.

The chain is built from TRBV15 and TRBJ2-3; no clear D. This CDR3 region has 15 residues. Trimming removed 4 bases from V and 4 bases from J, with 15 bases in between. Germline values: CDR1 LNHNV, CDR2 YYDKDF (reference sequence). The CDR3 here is CATSTEAIRSDTQYF. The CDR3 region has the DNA TGTGCCACCAGCACAGAGGCAATCCGATCAGATACGCAGTATTTT.